The entry below gives a single T cell receptor beta chain sequence along with its context. The method was immunoSEQ multiplex PCR; TCRdb's version includes in-frame clones alone and lacks a portion of them. Of about 5,000 clones in the sample, approximately 97% were seen once. The data belong to a study of naive CD8 T cells in extremely preterm neonates. Study-level background: Abstract and methods disagree on adult ages: 25-50 versus 20-50 years.

CDR3 length equals 15 residues. Germline V gene sequence: CDR1 MNHEY, CDR2 SMNVEV (reference sequence). J was trimmed by 2 bases and V by 6 bases; bases with no gene match: 4. The origin of this receptor is a human donor in good health. The specimen was naive CD8+ T cells from blood. The V gene is TRBV27, the J gene TRBJ2-5, with TRBD2 identical over 12 bases. The CDR3 region has the DNA TGTGCCAGCAGGCTTCTAGCGGGAGGGCAAGAGACCCAGTACTTC. This sequence encodes CASRLLAGGQETQYF.